This T cell receptor beta chain came from a study of T cell responses to AZD1222 COVID-19 vaccine. The study, taken as a whole, reports: Repertoires were collected only later (after the peak T cell response had occurred).

The assay was immunoSEQ multiplex PCR, and TCRdb's table has in-frame clones only and misses some. The sample consists of roughly 150,000 clones, 80% to 90% of them appearing once. The CDR3 has 14 amino acids. V was clipped by 3 bases and J by 6 bases; unmatched bases: 3. Germline V lookup: CDR1 PRHDT, CDR2 FYEKMQ (reference sequence). Concerning this clone: Its specificity is unknown.

The receptor's source is an adult in good health. The input for sequencing was peripheral blood, taken on day 0 of AZD1222 vaccination. The genes are TRBV13 and TRBJ1-4; TRBD1 aligns across 8 bases. CDR3 nucleotides: TGTGCCAGCAGCTTTGGACAGGGATATGAAAAACTGTTTTTT. The encoded protein is CASSFGQGYEKLFF.